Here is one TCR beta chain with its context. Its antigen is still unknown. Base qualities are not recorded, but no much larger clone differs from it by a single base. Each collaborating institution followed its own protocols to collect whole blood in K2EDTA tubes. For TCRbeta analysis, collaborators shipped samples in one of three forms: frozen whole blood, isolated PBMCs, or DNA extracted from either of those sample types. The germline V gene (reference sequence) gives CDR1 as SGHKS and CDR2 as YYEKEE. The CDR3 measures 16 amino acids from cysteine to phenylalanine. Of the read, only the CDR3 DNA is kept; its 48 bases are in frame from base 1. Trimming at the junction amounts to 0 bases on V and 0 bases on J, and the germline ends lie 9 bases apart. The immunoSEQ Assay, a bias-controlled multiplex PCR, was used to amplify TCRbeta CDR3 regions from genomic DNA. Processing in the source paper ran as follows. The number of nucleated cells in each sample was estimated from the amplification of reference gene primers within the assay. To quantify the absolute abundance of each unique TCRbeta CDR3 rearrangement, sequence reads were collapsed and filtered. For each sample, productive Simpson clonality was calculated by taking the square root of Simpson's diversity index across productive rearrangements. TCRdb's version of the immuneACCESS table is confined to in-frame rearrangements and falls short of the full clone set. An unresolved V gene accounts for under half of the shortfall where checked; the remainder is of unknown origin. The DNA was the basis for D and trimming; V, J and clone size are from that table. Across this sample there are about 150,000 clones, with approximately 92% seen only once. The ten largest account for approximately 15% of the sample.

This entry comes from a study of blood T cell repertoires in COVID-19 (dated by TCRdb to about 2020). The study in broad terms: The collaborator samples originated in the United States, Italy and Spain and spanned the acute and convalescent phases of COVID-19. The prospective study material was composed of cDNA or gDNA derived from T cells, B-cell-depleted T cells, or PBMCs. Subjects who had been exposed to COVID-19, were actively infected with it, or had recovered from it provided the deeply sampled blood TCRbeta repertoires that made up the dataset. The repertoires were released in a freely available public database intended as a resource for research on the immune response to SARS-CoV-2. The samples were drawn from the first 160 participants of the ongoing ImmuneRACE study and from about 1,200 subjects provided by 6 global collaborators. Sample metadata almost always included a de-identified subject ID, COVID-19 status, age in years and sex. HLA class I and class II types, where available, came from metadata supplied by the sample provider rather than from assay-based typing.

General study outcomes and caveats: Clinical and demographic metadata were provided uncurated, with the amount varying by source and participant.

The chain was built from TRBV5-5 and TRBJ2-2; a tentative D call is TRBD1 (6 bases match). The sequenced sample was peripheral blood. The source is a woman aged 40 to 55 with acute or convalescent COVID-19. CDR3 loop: CASSLAGTTNTGELFF. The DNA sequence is TGTGCCAGCAGCTTGGCCGGGACAACGAACACCGGGGAGCTGTTTTTT.